This TCR beta chain was retrieved from a study of cytomegalovirus exposure and HLA in healthy donors. Background on the study: In an earlier analysis, approximately 120 million unique TCR beta sequences were found from some 170 million T cells. Study-wide results and caveats: The investigators catalogued 164 TCR beta chains as cytomegalovirus-associated. The only immune exposure information that was available was CMV serostatus.

This CDR3 has 19 residues. The V gene end was trimmed by 3 bases and the J gene end by 2 bases; junction bases not matched to a gene: 15. Germline V CDR1 and CDR2: SGHAT, FQNNGV. The PCR ran on 60 Vbeta and 13 Jbeta primers. Repertoires were generated with immunoSEQ multiplex PCR, while TCRdb's copy carries only in-frame clones and drops some. The table includes approximately 110,000 clones, around 77% detected once. With respect to this clone: The antigen is unknown.

The TCR sequence derives from a woman in her 30s in good health and CMV-seropositive. The sequencing input was PBMCs. V usage is TRBV11-2 and J usage is TRBJ2-1, with 8 bases lining up with TRBD1. The CDR3 spells CASSFWTGPDARAYNEQFF. For the CDR3, the DNA is TGTGCCAGCAGCTTTTGGACAGGGCCTGACGCCCGGGCCTACAATGAGCAGTTCTTC.